Sequencing of this T cell receptor beta chain was carried out in a study of Japanese encephalitis immunity and Zika vaccine responses (dated by TCRdb to the early 2020s). Concerning the study at large: The included participants were given three 5.0 ug doses of alum-adjuvanted ZPIV at weeks 0, 4 and 28. Two to three months ahead of the first ZPIV dose, about a dozen participants were given JEV vaccine (IXIARO) as a two-dose regimen with the doses 28 days apart. Before ZPIV, approximately 13 participants were given one dose of YFV vaccine (YF-VAX), while about 10 participants were flavivirus-naive. Six or seven representative participants from each pre-vaccination group were selected for TCR sequencing, using samples from week 0 (after pre-vaccination and before ZPIV) and week 52. TCR repertoires from a few flavivirus-naive individuals were also analyzed at weeks 2, 6 and 52 after the start of ZPIV vaccination. Stimulations used ZIKV structural-protein peptide pools split into flavivirus-conserved and non-conserved sets, or JEV or YFV peptides matching the pre-vaccination. ZIKV peptides were 15-mers overlapping by 11 residues, selected for NetMHCpan/NetMHCII-predicted epitopes with affinity below 50 nM. The study tested whether CD4 T cell responses to the Zika vaccine were shaped by prior Japanese encephalitis virus (JEV) or yellow fever virus (YFV) vaccination. Overall results and qualifications from the work: After ZPIV, repertoire richness of CD4 T cells responding to conserved ZIKV epitopes significantly decreased in JEV-pre-vaccinated donors. Only a few individuals showed CD8 T cell responses to ZIKV peptide pools, and those responses were very low in magnitude. Rather than the whole vaccinated cohort, the analysis covered just a subset of trial participants, namely those who received three doses and had adequate samples. Sample size limitations prevented peptide-pool deconvolution, so the individual peptides driving cross-reactive responses were not identified. Samples were clustered by participant, with no similarity observed between individuals, suggesting that no public TCRs were detected. Repertoire similarity across time-points and stimulations was higher in JEV-pre-vaccinated donors than in YFV-pre-vaccinated donors, indicating more clonotypes shared between ZIKV and JEV stimulation.

From cysteine to phenylalanine, the CDR3 is 12 amino acids long. Here the CDR3 DNA is all that survives: 36 bases in frame from base 1. In the germline V gene (reference sequence), CDR1 corresponds to SGHKS and CDR2 to YYEKEE. The junction carries 6 bases between V and J, which are trimmed by 0 bases and 6 bases respectively. After labeling with CellTrace CFSE, PBMCs were cultured for around six days in RPMI containing about 7.6% human serum along with peptide pools, each at approximately 1 ug/mL. Enrolled adults were healthy and were found to be seronegative for ZIKV, JEV, YFV, DENV and WNV by microneutralization screening. Samples came from a phase 1, double-blinded, randomized, placebo-controlled trial of an alum-adjuvanted Zika purified-inactivated virus (ZPIV) vaccine. Peripheral blood mononuclear cells were isolated by standard procedure and were kept frozen in liquid nitrogen until use. In its sample, this clonotype comes out as large (0.1 to 1%). No base quality values were provided; no much bigger clone lies one nucleotide off.

The library was made by 5' RACE. Before sequencing, the TCRbeta libraries were pooled in amounts proportional to the number of cells sorted for each library. Total RNA was extracted from the sorted cells with RNAzol RT, and cDNA was synthesized using an oligo(dT) primer and a template-switching oligo. The TCRbeta V-CDR3-J region was amplified by PCR between a SMARTer oligo primer and a TCRbeta constant-region primer using Kapa HiFi. A second PCR added Illumina adaptors and sample-specific index barcodes, with HighPrep bead cleanup and Bioanalyzer confirmation of a roughly 650 bp band. The libraries were sequenced on an Illumina MiSeq using 2x151 bp paired-end reads. Per the authors' processing: An in-house Java program demultiplexed the reads, and MiXCR assigned TCRbeta annotations and counted clonotypes. To assess repertoire overlap, Morisita-Horn indices from the R package vegan were used, along with UPGMA clustering and Circos plots of recurring clonotypes. Shannon diversity and richness were normalized to the highest possible value given the input cell numbers, yielding values from 0 to 1. CDR3beta sequences were aligned with MUSCLE, distances computed with SeqinR, and multidimensional scaling plotted in R. TCRdb reprocessed the public reads (quality trimming at Q25 with fastp, clone calling with MiXCR) and kept in-frame beta chains. Duplicate CDR3 protein sequences are folded into a single record with the most common DNA and genes. What appears here as the V and J calls and clone size reflects TCRdb's work, not the paper's. This sample holds around 300 distinct CDR3 sequences; approximately 4.3% were observed only once. The ten largest clones capture roughly two fifths of the sample.

The receptor's source is an adult woman who received an inactivated Zika virus vaccine. This specimen was antigen-activated CD8+ T cells from blood, cultured, taken during a Zika inactivated vaccine study. This receptor chain uses TRBV5-5 and TRBJ1-1; a tentative D call is TRBD1 (5 bases match). DNA sequence: TGTGCCAGCAGCTTGGAGGGGCCTGAAGCTTTCTTT. It encodes CASSLEGPEAFF. When the CDR3 is completed using the reference TRBV5-5 and TRBJ1-1 genes on either side, the full variable domain is DAGVTQSPTHLIKTRGQQVTLRCSPISGHKSVSWYQQVLGQGPQFIFQYYEKEERGRGNFPDRFSARQFPNYSSELNVNALLLGDSALYLCASSLEGPEAFFGQGTRLTVV.